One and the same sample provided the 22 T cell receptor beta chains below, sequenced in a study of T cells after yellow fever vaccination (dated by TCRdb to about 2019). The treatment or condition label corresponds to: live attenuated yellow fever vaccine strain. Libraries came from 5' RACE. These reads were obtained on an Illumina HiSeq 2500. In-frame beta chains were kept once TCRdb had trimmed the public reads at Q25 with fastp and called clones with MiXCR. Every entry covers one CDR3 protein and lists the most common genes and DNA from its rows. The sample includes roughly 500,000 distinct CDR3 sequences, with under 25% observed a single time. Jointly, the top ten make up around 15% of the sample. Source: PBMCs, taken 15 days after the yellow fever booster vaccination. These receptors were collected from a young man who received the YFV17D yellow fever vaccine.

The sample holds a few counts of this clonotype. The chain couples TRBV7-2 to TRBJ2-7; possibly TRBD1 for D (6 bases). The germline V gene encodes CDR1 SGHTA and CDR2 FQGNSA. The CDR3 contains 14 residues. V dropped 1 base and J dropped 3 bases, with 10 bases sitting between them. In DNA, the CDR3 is TGTGCCAGCAGCTTAGGACAGGAGCTCTACGAGCAGTACTTC. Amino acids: CASSLGQELYEQYF.

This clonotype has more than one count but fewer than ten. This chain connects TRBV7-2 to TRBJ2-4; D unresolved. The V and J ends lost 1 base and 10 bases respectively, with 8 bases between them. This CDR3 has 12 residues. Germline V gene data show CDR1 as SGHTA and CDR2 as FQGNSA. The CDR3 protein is CASSLVGEIQYF. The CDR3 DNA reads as TGTGCCAGCAGCTTAGTAGGCGAAATTCAGTACTTC.

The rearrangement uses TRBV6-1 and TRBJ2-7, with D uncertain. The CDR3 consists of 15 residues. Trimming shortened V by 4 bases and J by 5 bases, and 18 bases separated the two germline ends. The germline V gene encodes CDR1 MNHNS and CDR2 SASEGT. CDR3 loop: CASSVIGQPKDEQYF. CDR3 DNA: TGTGCCAGCAGTGTGATCGGCCAGCCCAAGGACGAGCAGTACTTC.

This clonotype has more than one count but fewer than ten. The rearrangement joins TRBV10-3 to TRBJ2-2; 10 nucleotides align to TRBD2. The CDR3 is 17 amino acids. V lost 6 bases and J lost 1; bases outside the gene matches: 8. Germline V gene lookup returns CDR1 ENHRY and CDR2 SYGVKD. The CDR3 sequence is CAIRFSVAGGNTGELFF. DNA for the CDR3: TGTGCCATCAGGTTTTCGGTAGCGGGAGGGAACACCGGGGAGCTGTTTTTT.

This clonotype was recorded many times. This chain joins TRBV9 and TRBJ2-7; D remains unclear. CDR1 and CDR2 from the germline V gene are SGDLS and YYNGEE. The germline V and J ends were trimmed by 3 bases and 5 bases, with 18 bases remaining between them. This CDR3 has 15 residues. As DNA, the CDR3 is TGTGCCAGCAGCGCCGACCGGGCTCGTGGTAACGAGCAGTACTTC. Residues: CASSADRARGNEQYF.

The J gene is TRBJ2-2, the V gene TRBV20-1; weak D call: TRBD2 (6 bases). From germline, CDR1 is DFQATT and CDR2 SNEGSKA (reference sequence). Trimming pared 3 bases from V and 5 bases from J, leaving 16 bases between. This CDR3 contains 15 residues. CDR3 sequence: CSASDGTHMTGELFF. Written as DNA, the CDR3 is TGCAGTGCTAGTGACGGGACTCATATGACCGGGGAGCTGTTTTTT.

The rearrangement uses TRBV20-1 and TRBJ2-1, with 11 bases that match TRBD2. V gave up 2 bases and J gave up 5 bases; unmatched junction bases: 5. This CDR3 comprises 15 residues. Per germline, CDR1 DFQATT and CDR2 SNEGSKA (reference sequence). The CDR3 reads CSARMTSGKHNEQFF. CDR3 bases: TGCAGTGCTAGAATGACTAGCGGGAAGCACAATGAGCAGTTCTTC.

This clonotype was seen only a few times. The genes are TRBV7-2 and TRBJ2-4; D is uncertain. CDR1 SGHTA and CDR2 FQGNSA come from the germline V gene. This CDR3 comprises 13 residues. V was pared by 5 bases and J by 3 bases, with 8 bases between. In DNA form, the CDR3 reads TGTGCCAGCAGCACAGATATCAAAAACATTCAGTACTTC. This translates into CASSTDIKNIQYF.

The CDR3 nucleotides read TGTGCCAGCAGCCCGTCCGGGACGTCGACGTATTTT. Encoded protein: CASSPSGTSTYF. This chain uses TRBV25-1 with TRBJ2-3, with D possibly being TRBD1 or TRBD2 (5 bases each). The CDR3 covers 12 residues. Germline values: CDR1 MGHDK, CDR2 SYGVNS. Trimming stripped 6 bases from V and 14 bases from J, with 18 bases between.

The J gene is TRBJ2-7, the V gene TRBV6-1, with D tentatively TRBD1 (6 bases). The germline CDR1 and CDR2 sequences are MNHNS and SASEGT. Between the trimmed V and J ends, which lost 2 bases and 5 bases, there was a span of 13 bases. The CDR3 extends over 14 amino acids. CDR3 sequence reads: CASSELRGVNEQYF. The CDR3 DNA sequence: TGTGCCAGCAGTGAACTCAGGGGCGTAAACGAGCAGTACTTC.

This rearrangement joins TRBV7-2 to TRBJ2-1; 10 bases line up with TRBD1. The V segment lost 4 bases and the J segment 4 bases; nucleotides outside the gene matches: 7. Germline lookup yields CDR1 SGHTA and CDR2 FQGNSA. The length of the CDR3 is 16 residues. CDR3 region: CASSYGWTGGYNEQFF. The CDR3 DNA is TGTGCCAGCAGCTATGGATGGACAGGGGGATACAATGAGCAGTTCTTC.

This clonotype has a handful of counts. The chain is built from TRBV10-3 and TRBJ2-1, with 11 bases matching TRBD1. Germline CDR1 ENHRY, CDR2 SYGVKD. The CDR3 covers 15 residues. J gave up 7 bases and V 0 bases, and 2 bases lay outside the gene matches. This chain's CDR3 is CAISESRDRGNEQFF. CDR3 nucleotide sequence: TGTGCCATCAGTGAGTCCCGGGACAGGGGGAATGAGCAGTTCTTC.

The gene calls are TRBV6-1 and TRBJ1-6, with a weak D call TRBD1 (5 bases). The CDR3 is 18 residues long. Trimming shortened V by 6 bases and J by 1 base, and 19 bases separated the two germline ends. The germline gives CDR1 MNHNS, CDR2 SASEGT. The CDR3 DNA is TGTGCCAGCAGAACCGACAAGGGGAGCCTATCCTATAATTCACCCCTCCACTTT. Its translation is CASRTDKGSLSYNSPLHF.

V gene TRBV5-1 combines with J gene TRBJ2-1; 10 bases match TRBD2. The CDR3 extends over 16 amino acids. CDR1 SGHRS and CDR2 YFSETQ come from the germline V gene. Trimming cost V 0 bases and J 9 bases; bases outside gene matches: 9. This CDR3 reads CASSLARLAGVVEQFF. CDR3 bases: TGCGCCAGCAGCTTGGCCCGGCTAGCGGGAGTGGTTGAGCAGTTCTTC.

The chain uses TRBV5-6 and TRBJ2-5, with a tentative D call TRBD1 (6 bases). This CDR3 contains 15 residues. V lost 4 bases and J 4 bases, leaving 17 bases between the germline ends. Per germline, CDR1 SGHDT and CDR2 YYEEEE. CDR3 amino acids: CASSEFSGAGETQYF. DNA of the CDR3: TGTGCCAGCAGCGAGTTTTCAGGGGCGGGAGAGACCCAGTACTTC.

This CDR3 is CASSLRLAGLTQYF. In DNA form, the CDR3 reads TGTGCCAGCAGTTTACGACTAGCGGGACTGACCCAGTACTTC. V usage is TRBV12-3 or TRBV12-4 and J usage is TRBJ2-5; 11 bases line up with TRBD2. There are 14 residues in the CDR3. Losses at the gene ends were 2 bases for V and 7 bases for J; bases not matched to a gene: 3.

The CDR3 protein is CASSREGLSSETQYF. DNA for the CDR3: TGCGCCAGCAGCCGTGAAGGTTTGTCATCAGAGACCCAGTACTTC. The rearrangement links TRBV5-1 to TRBJ2-5; D is uncertain. Germline V lookup: CDR1 SGHRS, CDR2 YFSETQ. V was clipped by 4 bases and J by 4 bases, with 17 bases between them. The CDR3 consists of 15 residues. Looking up the rest from reference TRBV5-1 and TRBJ2-5 gives the full variable domain: KAGVTQTPRYLIKTRGQQVTLSCSPISGHRSVSWYQQTPGQGLQFLFEYFSETQRNKGNFPGRFSGRQFSNSRSEMNVSTLELGDSALYLCASSREGLSSETQYFGPGTRLLVL.

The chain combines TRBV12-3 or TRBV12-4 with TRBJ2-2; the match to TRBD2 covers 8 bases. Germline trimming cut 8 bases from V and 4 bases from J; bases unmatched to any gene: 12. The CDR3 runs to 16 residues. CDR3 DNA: TGTGCCAGCCCCCCCGGCGGGACTAGGGGCACCGGGGAGCTGTTTTTT. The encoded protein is CASPPGGTRGTGELFF.

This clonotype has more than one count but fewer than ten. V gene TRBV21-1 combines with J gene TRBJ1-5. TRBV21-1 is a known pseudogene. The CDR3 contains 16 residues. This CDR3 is CASTDLKGSSNQPQHF. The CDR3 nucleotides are TGTGCCAGCACGGATCTCAAGGGTTCCAGCAATCAGCCCCAGCATTTT.

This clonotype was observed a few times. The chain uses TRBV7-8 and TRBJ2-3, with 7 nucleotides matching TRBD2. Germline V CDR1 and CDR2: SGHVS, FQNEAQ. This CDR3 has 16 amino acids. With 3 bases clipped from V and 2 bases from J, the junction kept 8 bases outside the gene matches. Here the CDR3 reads CASSFASGGTTDTQYF. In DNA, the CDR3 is TGTGCCAGCAGCTTCGCTAGCGGAGGGACCACAGATACGCAGTATTTT.

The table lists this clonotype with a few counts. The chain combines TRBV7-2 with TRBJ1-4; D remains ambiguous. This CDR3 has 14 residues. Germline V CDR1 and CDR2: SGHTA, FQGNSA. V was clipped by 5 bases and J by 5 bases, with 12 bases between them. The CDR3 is CASSPARENEKLFF. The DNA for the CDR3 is TGTGCCAGCAGCCCGGCTAGGGAGAATGAAAAACTGTTTTTT.

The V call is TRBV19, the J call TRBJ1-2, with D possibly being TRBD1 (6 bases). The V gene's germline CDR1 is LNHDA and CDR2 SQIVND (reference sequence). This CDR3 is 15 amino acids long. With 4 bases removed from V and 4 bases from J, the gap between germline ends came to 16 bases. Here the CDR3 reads CASSTGQYASYGYTF. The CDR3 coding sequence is TGTGCCAGTAGTACAGGACAGTACGCGAGCTATGGCTACACCTTC.